A selection of T cell receptor beta chains follows, all from one sample in a study of OX40 agonist ivuxolimab in advanced cancers. The protocol was immunoSEQ multiplex PCR, while the TCRdb copy is restricted to in-frame clones and leaves out a portion. Of about 58,000 clones in the sample, 90% to 95% were seen once. Sequenced here: CD4+ or CD8+ T cells sorted from blood, sampled in a trial of the OX40 agonist ivuxolimab. The origin of the receptors is an adult with an advanced solid tumor such as melanoma, head and neck, liver or kidney cancer. CDR3s include the opening cysteine and the closing phenylalanine or tryptophan. D genes are given only for firm matches. Clone sizes are given selectively: once, few, many, or a class where the clone is expanded.

D gene | J gene | clone size | V gene | CDR3 protein | CDR3 DNA
- | TRBJ1-2 | - | TRBV7-9 | CASSLGGFNYGYTF | TGTGCCAGCAGCTTGGGAGGATTTAACTATGGCTACACCTTC
- | TRBJ1-5 | - | TRBV2 | CASSGEGSPNQPQHF | TGTGCCAGCAGTGGGGAGGGCAGCCCCAATCAGCCCCAGCATTTT
- | TRBJ1-1 | - | TRBV4-1 | CASSQGNSGGGTEAFF | TGCGCCAGCAGCCAAGGTAACTCAGGTGGCGGCACTGAAGCTTTCTTT
- | TRBJ1-4 | medium-sized | TRBV9 | CASSQTAYNEKLFF | TGTGCCAGCAGCCAGACAGCGTATAATGAAAAACTGTTTTTT
- | TRBJ1-6 | - | TRBV7-9 | CASSLDTNSPLHF | TGTGCCAGCAGCCTGGATACAAATTCACCCCTCCACTTT
- | TRBJ2-3 | - | TRBV6-5 | CASRGTPSTDTQYF | TGTGCCAGCAGGGGCACTCCTAGCACAGATACGCAGTATTTT
- | TRBJ2-2 | - | TRBV28 | CASKVSRDGTGELFF | TGTGCCAGCAAGGTTAGCAGGGATGGCACCGGGGAGCTGTTTTTT
- | TRBJ2-3 | - | TRBV28 | CASSFIFSRDGTDTQYF | TGTGCCAGCAGTTTCATATTCTCTCGGGACGGCACAGATACGCAGTATTTT
TRBD1 | TRBJ1-5 | - | TRBV29-1 | CSVQTGDQPQHF | TGCAGCGTCCAGACAGGGGATCAGCCCCAGCATTTT
- | TRBJ2-3 | - | TRBV28 | CASSPAGRDYTDTQYF | TGTGCCAGCAGTCCCGCTGGGCGGGATTACACAGATACGCAGTATTTT